The next 26 T cell receptor beta chains were all read from a single sample in a study of response to subunit inactivated influenza vaccine. MiXCR, run by TCRdb on the RT-PCR reads, gives a single entry per CDR3 protein. Of about 780,000 distinct CDR3 sequences in the sample, around 18% were seen once. The sample here was PBMCs from blood, taken 5 days after vaccination. These receptors all come from a man aged 45-65 years who received an inactivated influenza vaccine.

This clonotype has more than one count but fewer than ten. The chain is built from TRBV15 and TRBJ2-3; D is uncertain. V was shortened by 1 base and J by 5 bases, with 10 bases between the two germline ends. Germline V gene sequence: CDR1 LNHNV, CDR2 YYDKDF (reference sequence). The CDR3 covers 14 residues. In nucleotides, the CDR3 is TGTGCCACCAGCAGAGGGTCTCTCAAAGATACGCAGTATTTT. It encodes CATSRGSLKDTQYF.

The chain couples TRBV5-1 to TRBJ2-1, with D tentatively TRBD1 or TRBD2 (5 bases each). Germline V CDR1 and CDR2: SGHRS, YFSETQ. The V end lost 1 base, the J end lost 9 bases, and 8 bases lay between the germline ends. The CDR3 consists of 12 residues. The CDR3 DNA sequence: TGCGCCAGCAGCTTGTTGGGGGTTGAGCAGTTCTTC. It specifies CASSLLGVEQFF. The full variable domain, completed using reference TRBV5-1 and TRBJ2-1, is KAGVTQTPRYLIKTRGQQVTLSCSPISGHRSVSWYQQTPGQGLQFLFEYFSETQRNKGNFPGRFSGRQFSNSRSEMNVSTLELGDSALYLCASSLLGVEQFFGPGTRLTVL.

The genes are TRBV4-3 and TRBJ2-3, with 12 bases matching TRBD2. The CDR3 extends over 19 amino acids. CDR1 and CDR2 (germline): LGHNA, YSLEER. Germline trimming cut 0 bases from V and 1 base from J; bases unmatched to any gene: 8. The CDR3 bases are TGCGCCAGCAGCCAAGATTTCACTAGCGGGGGGCAAGGCACAGATACGCAGTATTTT. Protein sequence: CASSQDFTSGGQGTDTQYF.

This clonotype was counted a few times. The V gene is TRBV15, the J gene TRBJ2-1; D ambiguous. Germline V gene sequence: CDR1 LNHNV, CDR2 YYDKDF (reference sequence). V was cut by 5 bases and J by 8 bases, with 13 bases left in between. There are 13 residues in the CDR3. CDR3 bases: TGTGCCACCAGCTTAGGGCCAATCGATGAGCAGTTCTTC. Residues: CATSLGPIDEQFF.

V gene TRBV10-3 combines with J gene TRBJ2-2; D is uncertain. CDR1 is ENHRY and CDR2 is SYGVKD in the germline V gene. Between the trimmed V and J ends, which lost 0 bases and 11 bases, there was a span of 16 bases. The CDR3 length is 15 residues. The CDR3 DNA reads TGTGCCATCAGTGAGTCGGAGCTTAAGGGCCTTGAGCTGTTTTTT. It encodes CAISESELKGLELFF.

The rearrangement links TRBV9 to TRBJ2-7, with TRBD2 matching over 14 bases. From germline, CDR1 is SGDLS and CDR2 YYNGEE. The CDR3 runs to 15 residues. Trimming at V came to 0 bases and at J to 5 bases, leaving 1 base not matched to a gene. The CDR3 DNA follows: TGTGCCAGCAGCGTAGAGGGACTAGCGGGAGACGAGCAGTACTTC. Residues: CASSVEGLAGDEQYF.

This clonotype was observed a handful of times. The chain links TRBV4-2 to TRBJ1-4; the D gene is possibly TRBD1 (5 bases). CDR1 is LGHNA, CDR2 YNFKEQ, per germline. The CDR3 has 18 residues. V gave up 4 bases and J gave up 1 base, with 19 bases separating them. CDR3 nucleotide sequence: TGTGCCAGCAGCCCGTTAGGGCAGGGCGGCATAACTAATGAAAAACTGTTTTTT. This sequence encodes CASSPLGQGGITNEKLFF.

This chain uses TRBV7-9 with TRBJ2-5; 10 bases line up with TRBD2. The germline CDR1 and CDR2 sequences are SEHNR and FQNEAQ (reference sequence). J lost 0 bases, V lost 1 base, and 5 bases had no gene match. The CDR3 has 17 residues. The CDR3 nucleotides are TGTGCCAGCAGCTTAGGTTTTAGCGGGAGGCACCAAGAGACCCAGTACTTC. Amino acid sequence: CASSLGFSGRHQETQYF. The full variable domain, completed using reference TRBV7-9 and TRBJ2-5, is DTGVSQNPRHKITKRGQNVTFRCDPISEHNRLYWYRQTLGQGPEFLTYFQNEAQLEKSRLLSDRFSAERPKGSFSTLEIQRTEQGDSAMYLCASSLGFSGRHQETQYFGPGTRLLVL.

The chain couples TRBV15 to TRBJ2-1, with D tentatively TRBD2 (6 bases). CDR3 size: 13 residues. V was cut by 8 bases and J by 0 bases, with 8 bases left in between. Looked up from germline, CDR1 is LNHNV and CDR2 is YYDKDF (reference sequence). The CDR3 here is CATAGGSYNEQFF. The CDR3 bases are TGTGCCACCGCCGGGGGCTCCTACAATGAGCAGTTCTTC.

This rearrangement joins TRBV9 to TRBJ2-7, with 10 bases identical to TRBD2. The V gene's germline CDR1 is SGDLS and CDR2 YYNGEE. J gave up 6 bases and V 5 bases, and 11 bases lay outside the gene matches. The CDR3 runs to 15 residues. CDR3 in amino acids: CASSGAGLATAEQYF. CDR3 nucleotides: TGTGCCAGCAGTGGGGCGGGACTAGCGACGGCCGAGCAGTACTTC.

This clonotype was counted at least ten times. This rearrangement joins TRBV6-4 to TRBJ1-1; TRBD1 aligns across 9 bases. Germline loops: CDR1 MRHNA, CDR2 SNTAGT. The trim removed 8 bases at V and 3 bases at J, leaving 7 bases unmatched. The CDR3 spans 14 residues. CDR3 nucleotides: TGTGCCAGCTCTAAGACAGGGGGTGACACTGAAGCTTTCTTT. Its protein product is CASSKTGGDTEAFF.

This clonotype was recorded many times. The V and J genes are TRBV5-6 and TRBJ2-2, with D unclear. V lost 2 bases and J lost 5, with 10 bases in between. The CDR3 covers 14 residues. Germline lookup yields CDR1 SGHDT and CDR2 YYEEEE. This chain's CDR3 is CASSFYTRTGELFF. The CDR3 bases are TGTGCCAGCAGCTTCTATACCAGGACCGGGGAGCTGTTTTTT.

This clonotype has only a few counts. The chain has TRBV5-1 and TRBJ2-3; 9 positions match TRBD1. The CDR3 contains 16 residues. Trimming removed 0 bases from V and 3 bases from J; junction bases left unmatched: 5. Germline V gene sequence: CDR1 SGHRS, CDR2 YFSETQ. In DNA, the CDR3 is TGCGCCAGCAGCTTGGCACCGGGACAGGGTACAGATACGCAGTATTTT. Residues: CASSLAPGQGTDTQYF.

This chain links TRBV6-1 with TRBJ1-6; 9 bases align to TRBD1. Germline V gene sequence: CDR1 MNHNS, CDR2 SASEGT. This CDR3 is built from 14 residues. Unmatched junction bases numbered 3, after V lost 5 bases and J lost 7 bases. CDR3 sequence: CASSMGTGNSPLHF. CDR3 DNA: TGTGCCAGCAGTATGGGGACAGGGAATTCACCCCTCCACTTT.

The rearrangement joins TRBV4-1 to TRBJ2-3, with D maybe TRBD1 (6 bases). Germline values: CDR1 MGHRA, CDR2 YSYEKL. Trimming left V 4 bases short and J 2 bases short, with 16 bases between. There are 16 residues in the CDR3. In nucleotides, the CDR3 is TGCGCCAGCAGCCTCTTACAGGGTATCACCACAGATACGCAGTATTTT. Protein: CASSLLQGITTDTQYF.

The table lists this clonotype with a few counts. V usage is TRBV29-1 and J usage is TRBJ2-5; no reliable D call. Per germline, CDR1 SQVTM and CDR2 ANQGSEA. V was clipped by 6 bases and J by 0 bases, with 14 bases between them. This CDR3 has 14 amino acids. CDR3 DNA: TGCAGCGTCACCCCCGTCCAGCACCAAGAGACCCAGTACTTC. Its protein product is CSVTPVQHQETQYF.

The gene calls are TRBV18 and TRBJ2-7; no clear D gene. Trimming shortened V by 2 bases and J by 3 bases, and 11 bases separated the two germline ends. CDR1 and CDR2 from the germline V gene are KGHSH and LQKENI. The CDR3 covers 14 residues. CDR3 region: CASSPRQRYYEQYF. The CDR3 DNA reads TGTGCCAGCTCACCAAGGCAGAGATACTACGAGCAGTACTTC.

This clonotype occurred a few times. The V and J genes are TRBV29-1 and TRBJ2-3, with no clear D. The CDR3 has 12 amino acids. The germline V gene has CDR1 SQVTM and CDR2 ANQGSEA. V was cut by 0 bases and J by 7 bases, with 8 bases left in between. The CDR3 bases are TGCAGCGTTGAAGAGGTCGGGTATACGCAGTATTTT. Its protein product is CSVEEVGYTQYF.

As concerns this clonotype: Likely a read error: the CDR3 ends without its conserved phenylalanine or tryptophan. The DNA is omitted, as the CDR3 cannot be located on it reliably, and the CDR3 follows TCRdb's listing. The rearrangement links TRBV7-9 to TRBJ2-3; the D call in the table, TRBD1, was not verified against the DNA. The CDR3 adds up to 11 amino acids, both ends counted. Germline V gene data show CDR1 as SEHNR and CDR2 as FQNEAQ (reference sequence). This CDR3 is CASSLGIRPVL.

This clonotype was counted only a few times. The chain uses TRBV20-1 and TRBJ2-1; TRBD1 matches at 8 bases. CDR1 and CDR2 (germline): DFQATT, SNEGSKA (reference sequence). The CDR3 length is 14 residues. V was pared by 6 bases and J by 4 bases, with 8 bases of the junction left unmatched. The CDR3: CSAPFRGRYNEQFF. CDR3 in DNA: TGCAGTGCGCCTTTCAGGGGGCGGTACAATGAGCAGTTCTTC.

This clonotype was picked up a small number of times. The gene calls are TRBV20-1 and TRBJ2-7, with D tentatively TRBD2 (7 bases). Germline V gives CDR1 DFQATT, CDR2 SNEGSKA (reference sequence). CDR3 length equals 14 residues. V lost 6 bases and J lost 4, with 19 bases in between. CDR3 nucleotide sequence: TGCAGTGCCGAAACAGGGAGGGCTGGGTACGAGCAGTACTTC. This translates into CSAETGRAGYEQYF.

The J gene is TRBJ2-5, the V gene TRBV28; D gene ambiguous. Trimming cost V 3 bases and J 4 bases, with 9 bases left between them. Germline values: CDR1 MDHEN, CDR2 SYDVKM. The CDR3 has 13 residues. CDR3 residues: CASSFPLIETQYF. The CDR3 bases are TGTGCCAGCAGTTTTCCCCTTATAGAGACCCAGTACTTC.

The chain joins TRBV3-1 to TRBJ1-1, with 9 bases lining up with TRBD1. This CDR3 has 14 residues. Unmatched junction bases numbered 2, after V lost 3 bases and J lost 3 bases. Germline V gives CDR1 LGHDT, CDR2 YNNKEL (reference sequence). CDR3 region: CASSHTGGYTEAFF. CDR3 nucleotides: TGTGCCAGCAGCCACACAGGGGGCTACACTGAAGCTTTCTTT.

The V gene is TRBV12-3 or TRBV12-4, the J gene TRBJ2-1, with D possibly being TRBD1 or TRBD2 (6 bases each). This CDR3 contains 15 residues. Trimming removed 5 bases at V and 5 bases at J, with 16 bases between. The CDR3 DNA reads as TGTGCCAGCAGTCGCCCCCGGGGGCCTAACAATGAGCAGTTCTTC. Translating it yields CASSRPRGPNNEQFF.

This clonotype was observed a few times. The rearrangement uses TRBV5-1 and TRBJ2-2; the match to TRBD1 covers 10 bases. Germline CDR1 and CDR2: SGHRS and YFSETQ. The CDR3 runs to 16 residues. V dropped 1 base and J dropped 4; count of bases not matched to a gene: 4. CDR3 in amino acids: CASSLSRDRGTGELFF. DNA of the CDR3: TGCGCCAGCAGCTTGAGCCGGGACAGGGGCACCGGGGAGCTGTTTTTT.

The chain links TRBV29-1 to TRBJ1-2, with D hard to call. The CDR3 length is 10 residues. The germline V and J ends were trimmed by 3 bases and 8 bases, with 7 bases remaining between them. Looked up from germline, CDR1 is SQVTM and CDR2 is ANQGSEA. The CDR3 DNA sequence: TGCAGCGTTGACAATAACGGCTACACCTTC. Residues: CSVDNNGYTF.